This T cell receptor (beta chain) derives from a study of T cell responses to AZD1222 COVID-19 vaccine. Study-wide points: Repertoires in all cases were sampled only once the peak T cell response had passed. Receipt of two AZD1222 doses was followed by a rise in Spike-specific TCR breadth and depth. Just six people given AZD1222 tested seropositive at baseline.

Clones were read by immunoSEQ multiplex PCR, and TCRdb kept only the in-frame ones, dropping some. This sample has roughly 100,000 clones; roughly 89% occur once, and the top ten carry 44%. J was trimmed by 3 bases and V by 3 bases; bases with no gene match: 5. The CDR3 has 15 amino acids. Germline assignment: CDR1 KGHDR and CDR2 SFDVKD. For this clone: Its antigen is undetermined.

The receptor was isolated from an adult who received the AZD1222 COVID-19 vaccine. The source was peripheral blood, collected 28 days after the second AZD1222 dose. V usage is TRBV24-1 and J usage is TRBJ2-7; 9 bases align to TRBD1. The CDR3 DNA sequence: TGTGCCACCAGTGATGGAGGGACAGGGAACTACGAGCAGTACTTC. It is translated as CATSDGGTGNYEQYF.